The TCR beta chain described here comes from a study of spatial heterogeneity in lung cancer (dated by TCRdb to about 2019). As for the study more broadly: Beta-chain transcripts were consistently detected in greater numbers than alpha-chain transcripts, which likely reflects a higher abundance of beta-chain transcripts. Nonsynonymous mutation counts, determined by whole-exome sequencing of tumor tissue, were related to TCR repertoire features. In the raw uncorrected reads, each unique combination of TCR and UMI appeared on average more than ten times. In non-small cell lung cancer, the study made a quantitative comparison of TCR alpha and beta repertoires among multiple tumor regions, matched nontumor lung and blood. At surgery, hundreds of tumor regions, around 65 matched nontumor lung samples and 56 PBMC samples were TCR-sequenced for both alpha and beta chains. A strong correlation was found between TCR transcript counts in tumor regions and a T cell transcriptional module score from matched bulk RNA-seq. General study outcomes and caveats: Counts of ubiquitous and regional expanded TCRs were found to correlate with counts of ubiquitous and regional nonsynonymous mutations, respectively. Additional single-cell paired TCR alpha and beta sequencing was considered necessary to confirm, at a functional level, the hypothesis that regional TCRs recognize regional mutations. The tumor nonsynonymous mutation count correlated with the number of expanded intratumoral alpha and beta TCRs. Estimated TCR-seq coverage of tumor T cells was only 7% to 8.5% for alpha chains and roughly 12% for beta chains.

V is pruned by 5 bases and J by 5 bases, leaving 4 bases of the junction without a gene match. The germline V gene encodes CDR1 LGHDT and CDR2 YNNKEL (reference sequence). From the cysteine through the phenylalanine, the CDR3 covers 14 amino acids. Solely the CDR3 DNA is kept, with 42 bases framed from the first base. This clonotype is identified as large (0.1 to 1%). It has no known antigen specificity. Within one base of it there is no much larger clone, and no base qualities were kept. This sample's time point label indicates: sample taken at primary tumor resection. The donors were 65 to 90 patients from the lung TRACERx cohort who had early-stage, untreated non-small cell lung cancer. TCR sequencing used whole RNA extracted from tumor and nontumor lung tissue, or from cryopreserved PBMC samples, without cell sorting. Only patients with enough RNA available from two or more tumor regions were chosen for TCR sequencing. Before selection, tumor and adjacent nontumor lung specimens were reviewed by a lung pathologist.

Library preparation was by 5' RACE. Sequencing was carried out with a NextSeq 500. To allow correction of PCR and sequencing errors, the TCR library protocol tagged every TCR cDNA molecule with a unique molecular identifier. The authors processed their data as follows. TCR identification, UMI-based error correction and CDR3 extraction were all carried out with Decombinator tools. TCRs above a frequency of 2 per 1,000, corresponding to the top 1% of the tumor frequency distribution, were defined as expanded. Expanded tumor TCRs statistically deemed absent (corrected P<0.05) from at least one tumor region were classed as regional, and all other expanded tumor TCRs were classed as ubiquitous. Rényi diversity was computed with the R vegan package after subsampling each repertoire 100 times to 5,000 TCRs. CDR3 similarity networks were constructed using string-kernel similarity of amino acid triplets, with links drawn between CDR3s whose pairwise similarity was above 0.82. TCRdb itself trimmed the public reads at Q25 with fastp, ran MiXCR and retained productive beta chains. Each record represents a unique CDR3 protein, reported with the most common genes and DNA among its rows. The authors' filters were not applied to this entry. Within this sample are about 2,200 distinct CDR3 sequences, with around 9.9% of them counted one time only. Jointly, the top ten make up approximately 12% of the sample.

Sequencing used lung tumor tissue, obtained at surgery. The sequence was obtained from a female donor with early-stage non-small cell lung cancer. This chain is built from TRBV3-1 and TRBJ2-7; the junction holds 12 bases that match TRBD2. This receptor has the CDR3 CASSLTSGGHEQYF. The nucleotides read TGTGCCAGCAGCTTGACTAGCGGGGGCCACGAGCAGTACTTC.